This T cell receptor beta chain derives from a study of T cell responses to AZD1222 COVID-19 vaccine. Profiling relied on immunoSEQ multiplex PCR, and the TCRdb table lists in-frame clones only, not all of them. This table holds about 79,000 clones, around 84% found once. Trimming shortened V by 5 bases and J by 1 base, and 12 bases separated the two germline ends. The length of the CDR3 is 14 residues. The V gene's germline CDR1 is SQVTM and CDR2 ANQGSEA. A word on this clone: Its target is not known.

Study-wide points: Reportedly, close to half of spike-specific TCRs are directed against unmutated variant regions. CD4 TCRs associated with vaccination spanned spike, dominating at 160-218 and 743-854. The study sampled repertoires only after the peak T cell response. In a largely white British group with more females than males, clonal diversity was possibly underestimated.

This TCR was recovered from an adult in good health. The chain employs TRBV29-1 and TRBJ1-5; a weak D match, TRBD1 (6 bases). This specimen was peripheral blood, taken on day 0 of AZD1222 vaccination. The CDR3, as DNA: TGCAGCGTTCAGGAGGGGGGAAGCAATCAGCCCCAGCATTTT. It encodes CSVQEGGSNQPQHF.